The clone carrying this TCR beta chain was counted between two and nine times. The antigen is not known. This sample is drawn from a study of T-cell memory formation after mild COVID-19. Study context: TCR clusters were mostly confined to one donor each. Study findings and constraints: Shrinking CD4+ clones were chiefly CM and EM; CD8+ ones were chiefly EMRA.

The CDR3 is 13 residues long. Trimming shortened V by 4 bases and J by 0 bases, and 7 bases separated the two germline ends. Germline loops: CDR1 SGHTS, CDR2 YDEGEE. The TCR alpha and TCR beta cDNA libraries, bearing sample barcodes and UMIs, were generated by 5'RACE using constant-segment primers. Using its own MiXCR run on the 5' RACE reads, TCRdb lists one record per CDR3 protein. The sample holds more than 200,000 distinct CDR3 sequences, 15% to 20% seen once. The sequencing sample was made of PBMCs or a T cell subset sorted from them (not recorded which). This sequence was found in a young man who had mild COVID-19 (a few samples of this study predate the infection). Cell type and time point are not known. J is TRBJ1-1 and V is TRBV5-8, with D unclear. The DNA for the CDR3 is TGTGCCAGCAGCCGCCCTTTGAACACTGAAGCTTTCTTT. Protein: CASSRPLNTEAFF.